This entry lists 32 T cell receptor beta chains sequenced from one sample in a study of T-cell memory formation after mild COVID-19. TCRdb reprocessed the 5' RACE reads via MiXCR and lists one record per CDR3 protein. The sample consists of more than 400,000 distinct CDR3 sequences, roughly 18% of them appearing once. The sequenced material came from PBMCs or a T cell subset sorted from them (not recorded which). Every receptor here comes from an adult woman who had mild COVID-19 (a few samples of this study predate the infection). Cell type and time point are not known.

The chain carries TRBV24-1 and TRBJ2-1, with 10 bases that match TRBD1. This CDR3 has 16 amino acids. Trimming cost V 4 bases and J 7 bases; bases outside gene matches: 9. Germline CDR1 is KGHDR and CDR2 is SFDVKD. The CDR3 nucleotides are TGTGCCACCAGTGAGGAAGGGACAGGGGTTCGGAATGAGCAGTTCTTC. The encoded protein is CATSEEGTGVRNEQFF.

Only a few counts were recorded for this clonotype. The chain carries TRBV12-3 or TRBV12-4 and TRBJ2-7; 13 positions agree with TRBD2. The CDR3 is 16 amino acids. The junction had 6 bases not matched to a gene; V was cut back by 4 bases and J by 3 bases. The CDR3 region is CASSSGLAGVGYEQYF. In DNA form, the CDR3 reads TGTGCCAGCAGTTCCGGACTAGCGGGAGTTGGCTACGAGCAGTACTTC.

A few counts support this clonotype. V usage is TRBV6-2 or TRBV6-3 and J usage is TRBJ2-7, with 7 bases aligning to TRBD2. The CDR3 length is 14 residues. V lost 2 bases, J lost 0 bases, and 1 base stayed unmatched. From germline, CDR1 is MNHEY and CDR2 SVGEGT. CDR3 in amino acids: CASSYGGDSYEQYF. CDR3 DNA sequence: TGTGCCAGCAGTTACGGGGGGGACTCCTACGAGCAGTACTTC.

This clonotype was counted between two and nine times. The V call is TRBV30, the J call TRBJ2-1; D possibly corresponds to TRBD1 (5 bases). The CDR3 length is 14 residues. CDR1 and CDR2 from the germline V gene are GTSNPN and SVGIG (reference sequence). The ends were cut back, 3 bases at V and 3 bases at J, with 12 bases in the middle. CDR3 loop: CAWRRQGRYNEQFF. CDR3 DNA: TGTGCCTGGAGGAGGCAGGGCCGCTACAATGAGCAGTTCTTC.

The gene calls are TRBV20-1 and TRBJ2-7, with 8 bases fitting TRBD1. Losses at the gene ends were 5 bases for V and 5 bases for J; bases not matched to a gene: 11. Germline CDR1 reads DFQATT; CDR2 reads SNEGSKA (reference sequence). The CDR3 covers 14 residues. The chain's CDR3 is CSAGTSGGFHEQYF. The CDR3 DNA reads TGCAGTGCTGGGACGTCAGGGGGCTTCCACGAGCAGTACTTC.

V is TRBV20-1 and J is TRBJ1-5, with D tentatively TRBD1 (6 bases). The germline V gene has CDR1 DFQATT and CDR2 SNEGSKA (reference sequence). Trimming removed 0 bases from V and 2 bases from J, with 14 bases in between. The CDR3 totals 16 residues. Here the CDR3 DNA reads TGCAGTGCTAGAGATCACAGGGCCCACGGCAATCAGCCCCAGCATTTT. Translated, it gives CSARDHRAHGNQPQHF.

The rearrangement joins TRBV7-9 to TRBJ2-1, with 11 bases identical to TRBD2. This CDR3 spans 15 amino acids. Germline lookup yields CDR1 SEHNR and CDR2 FQNEAQ (reference sequence). After removal of 5 bases from V and 6 bases from J, the junction contained 6 bases not matched to a gene. CDR3 nucleotide sequence: TGTGCCAGCAGCCCACTAGCGGGAGACCTCAATGAGCAGTTCTTC. It translates to CASSPLAGDLNEQFF. Combining the CDR3 with reference TRBV7-9 and TRBJ2-1 gives the whole variable domain DTGVSQNPRHKITKRGQNVTFRCDPISEHNRLYWYRQTLGQGPEFLTYFQNEAQLEKSRLLSDRFSAERPKGSFSTLEIQRTEQGDSAMYLCASSPLAGDLNEQFFGPGTRLTVL.

The V and J genes are TRBV30 and TRBJ2-3; 13 bases line up with TRBD2. This CDR3 has 17 residues. Germline trimming cut 0 bases from V and 4 bases from J; bases unmatched to any gene: 7. CDR1 GTSNPN and CDR2 SVGIG come from the germline V gene (reference sequence). Here the CDR3 DNA reads TGTGCCTGGAGTGTAAGAAGGACTAGCGGGAGAGCAGATACGCAGTATTTT. Translation: CAWSVRRTSGRADTQYF. The complete variable domain, with remaining parts taken from reference TRBV30 and TRBJ2-3, reads SQTIHQWPATLVQPVGSPLSLECTVEGTSNPNLYWYRQAAGRGLQLLFYSVGIGQISSEVPQNLSASRPQDRQFILSSKKLLLSDSGFYLCAWSVRRTSGRADTQYFGPGTRLTVL.

CDR3 sequence: CASSFHRGIGDYEQYF. CDR3 coding DNA: TGTGCCAGCAGCTTCCACCGTGGGATAGGGGACTACGAGCAGTACTTC. The gene calls are TRBV5-5 and TRBJ2-7; a weak D match, TRBD1 (5 bases). V shed 2 bases and J shed 3 bases, with 18 bases lying between them. The CDR3 has 16 residues. Germline CDR1 and CDR2: SGHKS and YYEKEE (reference sequence).

There are a few counts of this clonotype. The chain carries TRBV6-2 or TRBV6-3 and TRBJ2-1, with 11 bases that match TRBD2. J gave up 8 bases and V 0 bases, and 3 bases lay outside the gene matches. Germline CDR1 reads MNHEY; CDR2 reads SVGEGT. This CDR3 is built from 15 residues. The CDR3 nucleotides are TGTGCCAGCAGTTACTCTCTAGCGGGAGGCGATGAGCAGTTCTTC. This gives the protein CASSYSLAGGDEQFF.

To note about this clonotype: A much more abundant neighbour one base away suggests this may be a read error. CDR3 in DNA: TGTGCCAGCAGCTCGATTGGGAACACTGAAGCTTTCTTT. Amino acid sequence: CASSSIGNTEAFF. The chain is built from TRBV5-4 and TRBJ1-1; no firm D call. CDR3 size: 13 residues. V was shortened by 3 bases and J by 1 base, with 7 bases between the two germline ends. Germline CDR1 SGHNT, CDR2 YYREEE (reference sequence).

V gene TRBV5-1 combines with J gene TRBJ2-5, with D possibly TRBD2 on 5 matching bases. The V end was cut by 1 base, the J end by 3 bases, with 10 bases between. CDR3 size: 14 residues. Germline CDR1 SGHRS, CDR2 YFSETQ. The DNA for the CDR3 is TGCGCCAGCAGCTTGCGAGGGCTGGAAGAGACCCAGTACTTC. Its translation: CASSLRGLEETQYF. Full variable domain (remainder filled in from reference TRBV5-1 and TRBJ2-5): KAGVTQTPRYLIKTRGQQVTLSCSPISGHRSVSWYQQTPGQGLQFLFEYFSETQRNKGNFPGRFSGRQFSNSRSEMNVSTLELGDSALYLCASSLRGLEETQYFGPGTRLLVL.

The rearrangement uses TRBV3-1 and TRBJ2-1; 7 nucleotides line up with TRBD2. Germline values: CDR1 LGHDT, CDR2 YNNKEL (reference sequence). Unmatched junction bases numbered 6, after V lost 5 bases and J lost 2 bases. There are 15 residues in the CDR3. The CDR3 sequence is CASSVLASTYNEQFF. CDR3 DNA sequence: TGTGCCAGCAGCGTACTAGCGTCCACCTACAATGAGCAGTTCTTC.

This clonotype has more than one count but fewer than ten. The J gene is TRBJ1-5, the V gene TRBV5-1; perhaps TRBD1 as D (6 bases). Germline loops: CDR1 SGHRS, CDR2 YFSETQ. The ends were cut back, 3 bases at V and 1 base at J, with 20 bases in the middle. CDR3 length: 18 amino acids. The CDR3 protein is CASSSYSEQGYSNQPQHF. In nucleotides, the CDR3 is TGCGCCAGCAGCTCCTATAGTGAACAGGGTTACAGCAATCAGCCCCAGCATTTT.

The rearrangement uses TRBV12-3 or TRBV12-4 and TRBJ1-1; unclear D gene. CDR3 length equals 14 residues. The V end was cut by 5 bases, the J end by 3 bases, with 13 bases between. The CDR3 DNA follows: TGTGCCAGCAGTATCGGACTGTCTGACACTGAAGCTTTCTTT. Its protein product is CASSIGLSDTEAFF.

V usage is TRBV30 and J usage is TRBJ1-2; D is uncertain. The germline gives CDR1 GTSNPN, CDR2 SVGIG (reference sequence). The CDR3 runs to 13 residues. V lost 0 bases and J 7 bases, leaving 12 bases between the germline ends. The CDR3 coding sequence is TGTGCCTGGAGTGTACAAGGGAAAGGTGGCTACACCTTC. It encodes CAWSVQGKGGYTF.

This clonotype was counted ten times or more. The CDR3 nucleotides are TGTGCCAGCAGCTTAAGAGCTGGTGCTAGCACAGATACGCAGTATTTT. As protein: CASSLRAGASTDTQYF. The J gene is TRBJ2-3, the V gene TRBV7-3; no definite D call. V was clipped by 1 base and J by 0 bases, with 11 bases between them. Germline loops: CDR1 SGHTA, CDR2 FQGTGA. The CDR3 contains 16 residues. The complete variable domain, with remaining parts taken from reference TRBV7-3 and TRBJ2-3, reads GAGVSQTPSNKVTEKGKYVELRCDPISGHTALYWYRQSLGQGPEFLIYFQGTGAADDSGLPNDRFFAVRPEGSVSTLKIQRTERGDSAVYLCASSLRAGASTDTQYFGPGTRLTVL.

This chain uses TRBV6-2 or TRBV6-3 with TRBJ1-4; no reliable D call. This CDR3 comprises 11 residues. Per the germline V gene, CDR1 is MNHEY and CDR2 is SVGEGT. V lost 6 bases and J lost 13, with 12 bases in between. CDR3 protein: CASSSGKRLFF. As DNA, the CDR3 is TGTGCCAGCAGCTCCGGGAAAAGACTGTTTTTT.

A few counts support this clonotype. V usage is TRBV5-1 and J usage is TRBJ2-1; D call uncertain. Deletions cut 0 bases from V and 4 bases from J, with 11 bases between. From germline, CDR1 is SGHRS and CDR2 YFSETQ. This CDR3 has 15 amino acids. CDR3 residues: CASSLDQIQYNEQFF. The CDR3 DNA is TGCGCCAGCAGCTTGGATCAGATACAGTACAATGAGCAGTTCTTC.

This clonotype was found a few times. The J gene is TRBJ1-1, the V gene TRBV2, with 7 bases matching TRBD1. With 6 bases clipped from V and 5 bases from J, the junction kept 15 bases outside the gene matches. The CDR3 has 16 amino acids. Germline V gives CDR1 SNHLY, CDR2 FYNNEI. CDR3 region: CASRSYATGRGTEAFF. CDR3 sequence (DNA): TGTGCCAGCAGATCATATGCGACAGGGAGAGGAACTGAAGCTTTCTTT.

This clonotype has a handful of counts. The chain couples TRBV7-2 to TRBJ1-1; D unresolved. CDR3 length equals 13 residues. CDR1 is SGHTA and CDR2 is FQGNSA in the germline V gene. V was cut by 5 bases and J by 5 bases, with 12 bases left in between. For the CDR3, the DNA is TGTGCCAGCAGCCAAGGGCTGTGGACTGAAGCTTTCTTT. Translation: CASSQGLWTEAFF.

This clonotype has just a few counts. This chain uses TRBV21-1 with TRBJ2-5; TRBD1, the D gene given by the table, was not confirmed from the DNA. TRBV21-1 is a known pseudogene. There are 16 residues in the CDR3. This chain's CDR3 is CASSKARQGGLETQYF. CDR3 DNA sequence: TGTGCCAGCAGCAAAGCGAGACAGGGAGGATTAGAGACCCAGTACTTC.

This clonotype turned up a few times. The CDR3 nucleotides read TGTGCCAGCAGTTTTTTGGGCGGGGGATCTGAAGCTTTCTTT. Translated: CASSFLGGGSEAFF. The chain joins TRBV12-3 or TRBV12-4 to TRBJ1-1, with a possible D match to TRBD1 (5 bases). The CDR3 consists of 14 residues. Trimming left V 3 bases short and J 6 bases short, with 14 bases between.

This clonotype was counted at least ten times. The V and J genes are TRBV6-1 and TRBJ2-3, with D perhaps matching TRBD1 (6 bases). V lost 5 bases, J lost 0 bases, and 15 bases lay in between. The CDR3 extends over 16 amino acids. Germline values: CDR1 MNHNS, CDR2 SASEGT. The CDR3 DNA is TGTGCCAGCAGTCCGCTAGCAGGGGCTAGCACAGATACGCAGTATTTT. This encodes CASSPLAGASTDTQYF.

This clonotype was picked up many times. The chain uses TRBV29-1 and TRBJ2-1, with D perhaps matching TRBD1 (6 bases). With 1 base removed from V and 1 base from J, the gap between germline ends came to 11 bases. CDR3 length: 15 amino acids. Germline CDR1 reads SQVTM; CDR2 reads ANQGSEA. The DNA for the CDR3 is TGCAGCGTTGAAGGACAGGAAGGATCCTACAATGAGCAGTTCTTC. This translates into CSVEGQEGSYNEQFF.

This chain uses TRBV12-3 or TRBV12-4 with TRBJ1-4; TRBD1 matches at 8 bases. CDR3 length equals 13 residues. Trimming cost V 6 bases and J 8 bases; bases outside gene matches: 5. The CDR3 DNA sequence: TGTGCCAGCAGCCGACAGGGGAAAGAAAAACTGTTTTTT. Translated: CASSRQGKEKLFF.

At least ten counts were recorded for this clonotype. The CDR3 protein is CASSGHLNEKLFF. In nucleotides, the CDR3 is TGTGCCAGCAGTGGACATTTGAATGAAAAACTGTTTTTT. The genes are TRBV12-3 or TRBV12-4 and TRBJ1-4; D is perhaps TRBD1 (5 bases). The CDR3 consists of 13 residues. Between the trimmed V and J ends, which lost 5 bases and 5 bases, there was a span of 9 bases.

This clonotype was counted only a few times. The V gene is TRBV29-1, the J gene TRBJ2-6; weak D call: TRBD1 (5 bases). Germline CDR1 SQVTM, CDR2 ANQGSEA. V lost 4 bases and J 0 bases, leaving 10 bases between the germline ends. There are 15 residues in the CDR3. The CDR3 here is CSVGTGNSGANVLTF. DNA for the CDR3: TGCAGCGTTGGAACAGGTAACTCTGGGGCCAACGTCCTGACTTTC.

The chain carries TRBV6-6 and TRBJ2-1; TRBD1 aligns across 8 bases. Germline assignment: CDR1 MNHNY and CDR2 SVGAGI (reference sequence). The CDR3 sequence is 13 residues long. V lost 5 bases and J lost 8; bases outside the gene matches: 5. The CDR3: CASSDRGSDEQFF. The DNA of the CDR3 is TGTGCCAGCAGTGACAGGGGTAGCGATGAGCAGTTCTTC.

The rearrangement uses TRBV15 and TRBJ2-7, with D maybe TRBD1 (6 bases). From germline, CDR1 is LNHNV and CDR2 YYDKDF (reference sequence). The CDR3 is 16 residues long. V was cut by 0 bases and J by 4 bases, with 16 bases left in between. CDR3 nucleotides: TGTGCCACCAGCAGAGATCGGCACAGGGTGGGGTACGAGCAGTACTTC. Its translation: CATSRDRHRVGYEQYF.

This clonotype has a handful of counts. The V and J genes are TRBV7-9 and TRBJ2-3, with 7 bases that match TRBD2. The V gene end was trimmed by 2 bases and the J gene end by 4 bases; junction bases not matched to a gene: 9. Germline V lookup: CDR1 SEHNR, CDR2 FQNEAQ (reference sequence). CDR3 length: 16 amino acids. The CDR3 nucleotides read TGTGCCAGCAGCTTAAGGCCCAGCGGGGACGCAGATACGCAGTATTTT. Amino acids: CASSLRPSGDADTQYF.

This chain links TRBV4-1 with TRBJ2-5; TRBD2 agrees at 9 bases. Germline V gives CDR1 MGHRA, CDR2 YSYEKL. The CDR3 is made up of 18 amino acids. The J segment lost 1 base and the V segment lost 0 bases, leaving 9 bases of the junction unmatched. The DNA for the CDR3 is TGCGCCAGCAGCCAAGAGCGGCTAGCGGGGCAACCCCAAGAGACCCAGTACTTC. Amino acids: CASSQERLAGQPQETQYF.